This is a list of T cell receptor beta chains from one sample in a study of response to subunit inactivated influenza vaccine. TCRdb reanalysed the RT-PCR reads using MiXCR and keeps one entry per CDR3 protein. The sample has about 300,000 distinct CDR3 sequences, roughly a fifth seen once. Source: PBMCs from blood, taken 21 months after vaccination. The receptor source for this set is a man aged 50-75 years who received an inactivated influenza vaccine. Each CDR3 is given with its conserved first and last residue. The D gene is left open where the match is weak. The size field is filled for only some rows; it gives once, few, many or a size class.

TRBD1	-	TRBV10-3	TRBJ1-4	CAISAGTGGITNEKLFF	TGTGCCATCAGTGCGGGGACAGGGGGCATTACTAATGAAAAACTGTTTTTT
-	medium-sized	TRBV4-2	TRBJ1-4	CASSQNQGATNEKLFF	TGTGCCAGCAGCCAGAACCAGGGAGCAACTAATGAAAAACTGTTTTTT
TRBD1	few	TRBV20-1	TRBJ1-5	CSDATGPSNQPQHF	TGCAGTGACGCGACAGGGCCCAGCAATCAGCCCCAGCATTTT
TRBD1	few	TRBV4-2	TRBJ1-2	CASSQAGTGVLYGYTF	TGTGCCAGCAGCCAAGCCGGGACAGGGGTTCTCTATGGCTACACCTTC
-	few	TRBV11-2	TRBJ1-1	CASSPIDMNTEAFF	TGTGCCAGCAGCCCAATCGACATGAACACTGAAGCTTTCTTT
TRBD2	-	TRBV4-1	TRBJ2-7	CASSLGTSGDYEQYF	TGCGCCAGCAGCCTCGGGACTAGCGGTGACTACGAGCAGTACTTC
TRBD2	-	TRBV5-1	TRBJ2-1	CASRRSSGSSYNEQFF	TGCGCCAGCAGACGTTCTAGCGGAAGCTCCTACAATGAGCAGTTCTTC
TRBD1	few	TRBV12-3/TRBV12-4	TRBJ1-4	CASSATQGASEKLFF	TGTGCCAGCAGTGCAACACAGGGGGCAAGTGAAAAACTGTTTTTT
TRBD1	-	TRBV11-3	TRBJ2-2	CASSLGTGYTGELFF	TGTGCCAGCAGCTTAGGGACAGGGTACACCGGGGAGCTGTTTTTT
TRBD2	-	TRBV28	TRBJ2-7	CASSPSGGRGEQYF	TGTGCCAGCAGCCCCAGCGGGGGTAGAGGGGAGCAGTACTTC
TRBD1	-	TRBV12-3/TRBV12-4	TRBJ2-2	CASTLGTGIAGELFF	TGTGCCAGCACCCTAGGGACAGGGATCGCCGGGGAGCTGTTTTTT
-	-	TRBV2	TRBJ1-1	CARGEVSNTEAFF	TGTGCCAGAGGGGAGGTGTCGAACACTGAAGCTTTCTTT
TRBD1	few	TRBV18	TRBJ2-7	CASSPRDRDGEQYF	TGTGCCAGCTCACCCCGGGACAGGGATGGCGAGCAGTACTTC
-	-	TRBV2	TRBJ2-7	CASSVVGFYEQYF	TGTGCCAGCAGTGTGGTGGGGTTCTACGAGCAGTACTTC
TRBD1	-	TRBV12-5	TRBJ2-5	CASGKGDRVSETQYF	TGTGCTAGTGGAAAAGGAGACAGGGTGTCAGAGACCCAGTACTTC
TRBD1	-	TRBV7-9	TRBJ1-1	CASSLGTGNSMNTEAFF	TGTGCCAGCAGCCTCGGGACAGGGAATTCTATGAACACTGAAGCTTTCTTT
TRBD1	-	TRBV28	TRBJ2-7	CASRPMNRGLGEQYF	TGTGCCAGCAGGCCGATGAACAGGGGGCTGGGCGAGCAGTACTTC
TRBD1	-	TRBV4-2	TRBJ1-4	CASSQVAGTGNSEKLFF	TGTGCCAGCAGCCAAGTCGCGGGGACAGGGAATAGCGAAAAACTGTTTTTT
TRBD1	few	TRBV7-2	TRBJ1-1	CASSTRGPSTEAFF	TGTGCCAGCAGCACCAGGGGGCCTTCCACTGAAGCTTTCTTT
TRBD1	-	TRBV7-9	TRBJ1-4	CASSLARDRGPEKLFF	TGTGCCAGCAGCTTAGCACGGGACAGGGGGCCTGAAAAACTGTTTTTT
-	-	TRBV20-1	TRBJ1-1	CSARAMNTEAFF	TGCAGTGCTAGAGCAATGAACACTGAAGCTTTCTTT
-	few	TRBV4-2	TRBJ2-7	CASSQEAAGQTHEQYF	TGTGCCAGCAGTCAAGAAGCGGCGGGACAGACCCACGAGCAGTACTTC
-	-	TRBV7-9	TRBJ2-1	CASSSQRVPYNEQFF	TGTGCCAGCAGCTCTCAGCGCGTCCCCTACAATGAGCAGTTCTTC
TRBD2	few	TRBV3-1	TRBJ2-3	CASSQDVGGISTDTQYF	TGTGCCAGCAGCCAAGATGTCGGGGGGATCAGCACAGATACGCAGTATTTT
-	-	TRBV20-1	TRBJ1-4	CSARDLPGRSNEKLFF	TGCAGTGCTAGAGATCTTCCGGGACGTTCTAATGAAAAACTGTTTTTT
TRBD2	many	TRBV7-2	TRBJ2-3	CASSSETSGGTQYF	TGTGCCAGCAGCTCGGAAACTAGCGGGGGTACGCAGTATTTT
-	few	TRBV12-3/TRBV12-4	TRBJ2-3	CASSLEGRDTGRTDTQYF	TGTGCCAGCAGCCTGGAAGGCCGGGACACCGGTAGGACAGATACGCAGTATTTT
TRBD1	few	TRBV25-1	TRBJ1-2	CASREGQGEGFF	TGTGCCAGCCGCGAGGGACAGGGGGAAGGCTTCTTC
-	few	TRBV29-1	TRBJ1-4	CSVIPATNEKLFF	TGCAGCGTTATCCCGGCAACTAATGAAAAACTGTTTTTT
TRBD1	many	TRBV3-1	TRBJ1-5	CASSQTTGENQPQHF	TGTGCCAGCAGCCAGACAACAGGGGAAAATCAGCCCCAGCATTTT
-	-	TRBV24-1	TRBJ2-3	CAASAAGDTQYF	TGTGCCGCCAGCGCGGCTGGAGATACGCAGTATTTT
TRBD1	many	TRBV4-1	TRBJ1-4	CASSHSGTGDEKLFF	TGCGCCAGCAGCCATTCCGGGACAGGCGATGAAAAACTGTTTTTT
TRBD2	many	TRBV7-9	TRBJ2-1	CASILAGGPWDNEQFF	TGTGCCAGCATCCTAGCGGGAGGGCCTTGGGACAATGAGCAGTTCTTC
-	-	TRBV20-1	TRBJ1-6	CSARSGSTYNSPLHF	TGCAGTGCTAGGTCAGGGAGCACCTATAATTCACCCCTCCACTTT
-	few	TRBV9	TRBJ2-7	CASSVGPMGASWYEQYF	TGTGCCAGCAGCGTAGGACCGATGGGGGCTAGTTGGTACGAGCAGTACTTC
-	-	TRBV30	TRBJ2-7	CAWSPGPTGEQYF	TGTGCCTGGAGTCCGGGACCCACCGGCGAGCAGTACTTC
-	few	TRBV6-5	TRBJ1-6	CASSNSLNSPLHF	TGTGCCAGCAGTAACAGCCTGAATTCACCCCTCCACTTT
TRBD2	few	TRBV20-1	TRBJ2-2	CSASRTSRGELFF	TGCAGTGCCTCGAGGACTAGCCGCGGGGAGCTGTTTTTT
-	once	TRBV7-2	TRBJ1-5	CASSSYDAPQHF	TGTGCCAGCAGCTCCTATGACGCGCCCCAGCATTTT
TRBD2	-	TRBV20-1	TRBJ2-1	CSALAGGRDEQFF	TGCAGTGCTTTAGCGGGAGGGAGGGATGAGCAGTTCTTC